The 25 T cell receptor beta chains presented below share a single source sample, sequenced in a study of cytomegalovirus exposure and HLA in healthy donors. Researchers ran the PCR with 60 Vbeta and 13 Jbeta primers. Generated by immunoSEQ multiplex PCR, the TCRdb table keeps only in-frame clones and is missing some. The profile shows approximately 250,000 clones, approximately 85% of them singletons. The source material was PBMCs. The receptors derive from a girl aged 2 to 9 in good health and CMV-seronegative.

The chain links TRBV9 to TRBJ1-3, with a possible D match to TRBD1 (6 bases). The CDR3 extends over 16 amino acids. Germline loops: CDR1 SGDLS, CDR2 YYNGEE. V was trimmed by 0 bases and J by 2 bases, leaving 12 bases between them. The DNA for the CDR3 is TGTGCCAGCAGCGTAGATATTCGGACAGCTGGAAACACCATATATTTT. Its protein product is CASSVDIRTAGNTIYF.

This clone was detected a few times. The rearrangement joins TRBV30 to TRBJ2-7, with D possibly TRBD2 on 7 matching bases. V lost 1 base, J lost 3 bases, and 19 bases lay in between. Germline V CDR1 and CDR2: GTSNPN, SVGIG (reference sequence). The CDR3 is 16 amino acids. The CDR3 bases are TGTGCCTGGAGTGACCTTGAGGGGGGGCGAAACTACGAGCAGTACTTC. Amino acid sequence: CAWSDLEGGRNYEQYF.

The V gene is TRBV5-5, the J gene TRBJ1-5; 9 nucleotides align to TRBD1. This CDR3 has 16 residues. V shed 0 bases and J 6 bases; nucleotides not matched to a gene: 7. Germline V gene data show CDR1 as SGHKS and CDR2 as YYEKEE (reference sequence). The CDR3 DNA reads TGTGCCAGCAGCTTGGCCGGGTGGACAGGGGCTCAGCCCCAGCATTTT. It translates to CASSLAGWTGAQPQHF.

V and J are TRBV5-1 and TRBJ2-5, with TRBD2 matching over 14 bases. This CDR3 spans 17 amino acids. With V trimmed by 4 bases and J by 4 bases, 9 bases remained unmatched. Germline lookup yields CDR1 SGHRS and CDR2 YFSETQ. The CDR3 bases are TGCGCCAGCAGCATGAGAGGACTAGCGGGAGGTAGAGAGACCCAGTACTTC. Translation: CASSMRGLAGGRETQYF. The whole variable domain, filled in from reference TRBV5-1 and TRBJ2-5, reads KAGVTQTPRYLIKTRGQQVTLSCSPISGHRSVSWYQQTPGQGLQFLFEYFSETQRNKGNFPGRFSGRQFSNSRSEMNVSTLELGDSALYLCASSMRGLAGGRETQYFGPGTRLLVL.

The rearrangement joins TRBV7-3 to TRBJ2-3; a possible D gene is TRBD1 (6 bases). From germline, CDR1 is SGHTA and CDR2 FQGTGA. This CDR3 spans 14 amino acids. V was trimmed by 5 bases and J by 6 bases, leaving 15 bases between them. This chain's CDR3 is CASSQQGTGDTQYF. The CDR3 nucleotides are TGTGCCAGCAGCCAACAGGGCACGGGGGATACGCAGTATTTT.

This CDR3 reads CAWSSDRGTVETQYF. Written as DNA, the CDR3 is TGTGCCTGGAGCTCAGACAGGGGGACTGTAGAGACCCAGTACTTC. The chain employs TRBV30 and TRBJ2-5, with TRBD1 matching over 9 bases. From germline, CDR1 is GTSNPN and CDR2 SVGIG (reference sequence). After removal of 3 bases from V and 4 bases from J, the junction contained 9 bases not matched to a gene. The CDR3 consists of 15 residues.

The J gene is TRBJ2-4, the V gene TRBV6-1; TRBD2 agrees at 13 bases. This CDR3 has 19 residues. The germline V gene has CDR1 MNHNS and CDR2 SASEGT. Germline trimming cut 4 bases from V and 1 base from J; bases unmatched to any gene: 10. The CDR3 DNA reads as TGTGCCAGCAGTGCCGGGACTAGCGGGACTAAGGGGGCCAAAAACATTCAGTACTTC. This sequence encodes CASSAGTSGTKGAKNIQYF.

The chain couples TRBV27 to TRBJ1-6; D gene unclear. CDR1 and CDR2 (germline): MNHEY, SMNVEV (reference sequence). V lost 8 bases, J lost 0 bases, and 14 bases lay in between. This CDR3 is 16 amino acids long. CDR3 residues: CASANWRSSYNSPLHF. CDR3 nucleotides: TGTGCCAGCGCAAACTGGAGGAGCTCCTATAATTCACCCCTCCACTTT.

V is TRBV27 and J is TRBJ2-1; D not resolved. This CDR3 is built from 12 residues. V was shortened by 3 bases and J by 5 bases, with 5 bases between the two germline ends. CDR1 is MNHEY and CDR2 is SMNVEV in the germline V gene (reference sequence). CDR3 coding DNA: TGTGCCAGCAGTTTTCCGGACAATGAGCAGTTCTTC. This gives the protein CASSFPDNEQFF.

CDR3 loop: CASSPGLAGVAQYF. CDR3 in DNA: TGCGCCAGCAGCCCGGGACTAGCGGGGGTAGCGCAGTATTTT. The chain joins TRBV4-1 to TRBJ2-3; 14 bases are a match to TRBD2. The CDR3 runs to 14 residues. CDR1 is MGHRA and CDR2 is YSYEKL in the germline V gene. With 4 bases clipped from V and 10 bases from J, the junction kept 4 bases outside the gene matches.

This chain links TRBV19 with TRBJ1-2; 10 bases agree with TRBD1. The germline V gene encodes CDR1 LNHDA and CDR2 SQIVND (reference sequence). Losses at the gene ends were 4 bases for V and 8 bases for J; bases not matched to a gene: 10. This CDR3 contains 15 residues. The CDR3 region is CASSTRDRGFRGYTF. CDR3 coding DNA: TGTGCCAGTAGTACCCGGGACAGGGGATTTCGAGGCTACACCTTC.

The J gene is TRBJ2-5, the V gene TRBV18, with D perhaps TRBD2 (6 bases). The J call may be in error: the DNA end matches TRBJ2-7 better. The CDR3 consists of 15 residues. The germline V gene encodes CDR1 KGHSH and CDR2 LQKENI. CDR3 nucleotide sequence: TGTGCCAGCTCACCAGCAGGGACTTCTTCCTACGAGCAGTACTTC. Translating it yields CASSPAGTSSYEQYF.

The CDR3 here is CASSPGGDYNEQFF. CDR3 nucleotides: TGTGCCAGCAGCCCTGGGGGGGACTACAATGAGCAGTTCTTC. The genes are TRBV11-3 and TRBJ2-1; 7 bases match TRBD2. This CDR3 spans 14 amino acids. The trim removed 5 bases at V and 3 bases at J, leaving 4 bases unmatched. From germline, CDR1 is SGHNT and CDR2 YENEEA.

The J gene is TRBJ1-1, the V gene TRBV28; 10 nucleotides align to TRBD1. The germline gives CDR1 MDHEN, CDR2 SYDVKM. The CDR3 sequence is 13 residues long. Losses at the gene ends were 11 bases for V and 2 bases for J; bases not matched to a gene: 5. The CDR3 loop is CAVDRGLNTEAFF. Written as DNA, the CDR3 is TGTGCCGTCGACAGGGGGCTTAACACTGAAGCTTTCTTT.

The chain couples TRBV30 to TRBJ2-7; 10 bases are a match to TRBD2. Germline lookup yields CDR1 GTSNPN and CDR2 SVGIG (reference sequence). V was clipped by 0 bases and J by 3 bases; unmatched bases: 5. This CDR3 is 15 amino acids long. In DNA form, the CDR3 reads TGTGCCTGGAGTGTTACAACTAGCGGGGACTACGAGCAGTACTTC. This sequence encodes CAWSVTTSGDYEQYF.

This chain links TRBV7-9 with TRBJ1-2; D remains unclear. CDR1 is SEHNR and CDR2 is FQNEAQ in the germline V gene (reference sequence). The V end lost 5 bases, the J end lost 3 bases, and 10 bases lay between the germline ends. This CDR3 spans 13 amino acids. CDR3 coding DNA: TGTGCCAGCAGCCATCCAGGATACTATGGCTACACCTTC. Protein sequence: CASSHPGYYGYTF.

The chain employs TRBV5-1 and TRBJ1-2; the D is unclear. The germline CDR1 and CDR2 sequences are SGHRS and YFSETQ. The CDR3 is made up of 12 amino acids. The germline V and J ends were trimmed by 4 bases and 6 bases, with 10 bases remaining between them. The CDR3 DNA reads as TGCGCCAGCAGCCCTTTCTCAGATGGCTACACCTTC. Translated, it gives CASSPFSDGYTF.

V gene TRBV27 combines with J gene TRBJ1-5; D remains unclear. The CDR3 has 14 amino acids. Trimming took off 3 bases at V and 4 bases at J, with 10 bases between the two ends. From germline, CDR1 is MNHEY and CDR2 SMNVEV (reference sequence). The CDR3 sequence: CASSFGVGNQPQHF. Written as DNA, the CDR3 is TGTGCCAGCAGTTTCGGGGTTGGTAATCAGCCCCAGCATTTT.

CDR3 sequence reads: CASRGSPGLAEYEQYF. In DNA form, the CDR3 reads TGTGCCAGCAGGGGCTCCCCGGGACTAGCAGAATACGAGCAGTACTTC. This chain uses TRBV25-1 with TRBJ2-5; TRBD2 agrees at 9 bases. The J call may be wrong; the DNA end is better matched by TRBJ2-7. The CDR3 extends over 16 amino acids. From germline, CDR1 is MGHDK and CDR2 SYGVNS.

This clone was recorded once. The V and J genes are TRBV4-1 and TRBJ2-5, with 7 bases matching TRBD1. Matching the DNA end better, TRBJ2-7 makes the J call doubtful. CDR3 length equals 15 residues. Germline-derived CDR1 and CDR2 are MGHRA and YSYEKL. CDR3 sequence: CASSRGSGTAYEQYF. In DNA form, the CDR3 reads TGCGCCAGCAGCCGGGGGTCGGGGACAGCTTACGAGCAGTACTTC.

The chain is built from TRBV14 and TRBJ1-2; D may be TRBD1 (5 bases). Trimming removed 6 bases from V and 8 bases from J, with 16 bases in between. This CDR3 has 13 residues. Germline assignment: CDR1 SGHDN and CDR2 FVKESK. The CDR3 sequence: CASRHTGAYGYTF. For the CDR3, the DNA is TGTGCCAGCAGGCACACAGGCGCCTACGGCTACACCTTC.

This sequence joins TRBV7-9 and TRBJ2-1; D not certain. Deletions cut 4 bases from V and 7 bases from J, with 20 bases between. The germline CDR1 and CDR2 sequences are SEHNR and FQNEAQ (reference sequence). The CDR3 totals 16 residues. The CDR3, as DNA: TGTGCCAGCAGCTCCCCGACGCGGAGAGCGTTGAATGAGCAGTTCTTC. This translates into CASSSPTRRALNEQFF.

J is TRBJ2-7 and V is TRBV30; TRBD1 matches at 7 bases. Losses at the gene ends were 0 bases for V and 7 bases for J; bases not matched to a gene: 12. The CDR3 is 15 amino acids. CDR1 and CDR2 from the germline V gene are GTSNPN and SVGIG (reference sequence). The CDR3 protein is CAWSVSVRGMGEQYF. The CDR3 DNA reads as TGTGCCTGGAGTGTAAGCGTCAGGGGGATGGGGGAGCAGTACTTC.

This chain uses TRBV5-1 with TRBJ2-1; no clear D gene. CDR3 length equals 13 residues. V lost 4 bases and J lost 8, with 13 bases in between. Germline values: CDR1 SGHRS, CDR2 YFSETQ. This chain's CDR3 is CASSPPSRYEQFF. The DNA of the CDR3 is TGCGCCAGCAGCCCCCCTAGTCGCTATGAGCAGTTCTTC.

The rearrangement joins TRBV7-9 to TRBJ2-2; TRBD2 aligns across 12 bases. Trimming took 1 base from V and 1 from J; bases not matched to a gene: 4. From germline, CDR1 is SEHNR and CDR2 FQNEAQ (reference sequence). This CDR3 is built from 18 residues. The CDR3 coding sequence is TGTGCCAGCAGCTTAGGATGGACTAGCGGGAAGAACACCGGGGAGCTGTTTTTT. Translating gives CASSLGWTSGKNTGELFF.